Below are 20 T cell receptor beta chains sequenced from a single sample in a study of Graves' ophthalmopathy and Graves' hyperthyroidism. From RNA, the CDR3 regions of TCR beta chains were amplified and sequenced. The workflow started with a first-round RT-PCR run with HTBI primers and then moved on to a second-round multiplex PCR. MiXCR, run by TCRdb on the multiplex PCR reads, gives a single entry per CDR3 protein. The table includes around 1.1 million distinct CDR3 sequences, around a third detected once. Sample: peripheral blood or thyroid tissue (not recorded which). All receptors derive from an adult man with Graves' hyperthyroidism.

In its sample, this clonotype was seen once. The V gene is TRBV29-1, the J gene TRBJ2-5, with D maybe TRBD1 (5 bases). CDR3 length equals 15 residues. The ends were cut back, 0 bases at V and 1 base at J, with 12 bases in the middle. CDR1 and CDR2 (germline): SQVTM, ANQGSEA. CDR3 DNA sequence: TGCAGCGTTGAAGATCCTGGCAGGGCCCAAGAGACCCAGTACTTC. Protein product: CSVEDPGRAQETQYF.

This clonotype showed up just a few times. The DNA for the CDR3 is TGTGCCAGCAGCTTAGGAGTGCTAGCGGGATCCGGGGAGCTGTTTTTT. Translation: CASSLGVLAGSGELFF. The rearrangement joins TRBV7-9 to TRBJ2-2; TRBD2 agrees at 9 bases. The CDR3 has 16 amino acids. Trimming at V came to 1 base and at J to 6 bases, leaving 6 bases not matched to a gene. Germline assignment: CDR1 SEHNR and CDR2 FQNEAQ (reference sequence).

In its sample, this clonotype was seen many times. Here the CDR3 DNA reads TGCAGCGTTGCGGGGACAGATACGCAGTATTTT. Encoded protein: CSVAGTDTQYF. The chain couples TRBV29-1 to TRBJ2-3, with a weak D call TRBD2 (5 bases). The CDR3 sequence is 11 residues long. Germline V CDR1 and CDR2: SQVTM, ANQGSEA. The germline V and J ends were trimmed by 4 bases and 3 bases, with 5 bases remaining between them.

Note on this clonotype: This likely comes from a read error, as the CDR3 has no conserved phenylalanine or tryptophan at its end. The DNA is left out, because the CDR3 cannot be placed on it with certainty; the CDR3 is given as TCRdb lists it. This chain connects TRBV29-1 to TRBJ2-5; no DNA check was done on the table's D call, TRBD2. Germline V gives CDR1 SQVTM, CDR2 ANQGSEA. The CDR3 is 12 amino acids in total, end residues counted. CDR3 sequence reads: CSVETRESETLL.

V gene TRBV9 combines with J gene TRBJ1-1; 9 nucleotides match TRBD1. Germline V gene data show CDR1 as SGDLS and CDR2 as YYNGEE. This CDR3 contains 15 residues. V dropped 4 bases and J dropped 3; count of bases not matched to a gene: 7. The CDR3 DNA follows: TGTGCCAGCAGCCGAAACAGACAGGGGGACACTGAAGCTTTCTTT. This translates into CASSRNRQGDTEAFF.

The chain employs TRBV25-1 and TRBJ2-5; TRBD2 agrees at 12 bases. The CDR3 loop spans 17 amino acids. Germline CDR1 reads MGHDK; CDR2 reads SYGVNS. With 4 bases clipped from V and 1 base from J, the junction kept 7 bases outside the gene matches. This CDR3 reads CASSGRPGLAGQETQYF. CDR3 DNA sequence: TGTGCCAGCAGTGGAAGACCGGGACTAGCGGGCCAAGAGACCCAGTACTTC. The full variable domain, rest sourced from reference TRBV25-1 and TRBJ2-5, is EADIYQTPRYLVIGTGKKITLECSQTMGHDKMYWYQQDPGMELHLIHYSYGVNSTEKGDLSSESTVSRIRTEHFPLTLESARPSHTSQYLCASSGRPGLAGQETQYFGPGTRLLVL.

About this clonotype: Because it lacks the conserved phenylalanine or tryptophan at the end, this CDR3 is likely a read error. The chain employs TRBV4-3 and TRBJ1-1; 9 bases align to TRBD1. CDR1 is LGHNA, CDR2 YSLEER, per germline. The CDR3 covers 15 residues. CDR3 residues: CTSSLDRGRGTEAFS. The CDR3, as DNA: TGCACCAGCAGCCTGGACAGGGGCCGGGGCACTGAAGCTTTCTCT.

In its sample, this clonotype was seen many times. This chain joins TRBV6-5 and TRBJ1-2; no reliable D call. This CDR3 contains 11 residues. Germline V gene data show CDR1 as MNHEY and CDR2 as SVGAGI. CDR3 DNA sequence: TGTGCAGTCGGGAAGGGATATGGCTACACCTTC. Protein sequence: CAVGKGYGYTF.

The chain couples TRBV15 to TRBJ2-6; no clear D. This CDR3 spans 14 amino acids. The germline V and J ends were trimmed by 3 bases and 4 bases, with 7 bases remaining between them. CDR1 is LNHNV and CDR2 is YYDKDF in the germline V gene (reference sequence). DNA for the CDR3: TGTGCCACCAGCAGCAGTTTAGGGGCCAACGTCCTGACTTTC. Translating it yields CATSSSLGANVLTF.

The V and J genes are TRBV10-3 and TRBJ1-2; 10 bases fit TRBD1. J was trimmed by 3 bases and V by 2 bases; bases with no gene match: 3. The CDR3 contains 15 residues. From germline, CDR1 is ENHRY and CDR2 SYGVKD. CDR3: CAISEGTGVDYGYTF. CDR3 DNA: TGTGCCATCAGTGAGGGGACAGGGGTCGACTATGGCTACACCTTC.

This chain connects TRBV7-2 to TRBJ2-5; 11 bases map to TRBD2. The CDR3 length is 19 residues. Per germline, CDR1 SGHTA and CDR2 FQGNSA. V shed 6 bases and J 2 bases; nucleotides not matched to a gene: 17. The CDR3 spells CASSQGGTSLAGAQETQYF. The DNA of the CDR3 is TGTGCCAGCAGTCAGGGGGGCACCTCACTAGCGGGAGCACAAGAGACCCAGTACTTC.

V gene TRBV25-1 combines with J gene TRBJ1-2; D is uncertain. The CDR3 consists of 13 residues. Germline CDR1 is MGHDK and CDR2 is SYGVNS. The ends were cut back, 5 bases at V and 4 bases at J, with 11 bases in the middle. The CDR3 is CASSPISRYGYTF. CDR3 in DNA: TGTGCCAGCAGTCCGATATCTCGCTATGGCTACACCTTC.

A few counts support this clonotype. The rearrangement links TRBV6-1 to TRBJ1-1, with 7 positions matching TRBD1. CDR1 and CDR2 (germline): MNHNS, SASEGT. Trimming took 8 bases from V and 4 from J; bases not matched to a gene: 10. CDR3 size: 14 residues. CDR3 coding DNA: TGTGCCAGCTGCTCTCCAGGGGGTGTCACTGAAGCTTTCTTT. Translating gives CASCSPGGVTEAFF.

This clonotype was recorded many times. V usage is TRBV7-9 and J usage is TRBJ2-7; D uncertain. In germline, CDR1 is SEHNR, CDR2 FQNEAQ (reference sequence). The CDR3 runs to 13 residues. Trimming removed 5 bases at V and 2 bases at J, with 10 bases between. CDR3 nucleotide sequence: TGTGCCAGCAGCCTAGAGCCGACCTACGAGCAGTACTTC. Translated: CASSLEPTYEQYF.

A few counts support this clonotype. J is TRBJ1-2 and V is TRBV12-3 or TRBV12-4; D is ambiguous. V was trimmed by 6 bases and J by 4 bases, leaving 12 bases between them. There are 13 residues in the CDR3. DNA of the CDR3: TGTGCCAGCAGCCGAACAGCGCTCTATGGCTACACCTTC. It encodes CASSRTALYGYTF.

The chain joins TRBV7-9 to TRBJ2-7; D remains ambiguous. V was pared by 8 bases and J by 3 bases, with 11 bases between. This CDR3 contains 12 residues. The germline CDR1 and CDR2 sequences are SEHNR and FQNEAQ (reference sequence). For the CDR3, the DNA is TGTGCCAGCGGATGGCCCTACTACGAGCAGTACTTC. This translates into CASGWPYYEQYF.

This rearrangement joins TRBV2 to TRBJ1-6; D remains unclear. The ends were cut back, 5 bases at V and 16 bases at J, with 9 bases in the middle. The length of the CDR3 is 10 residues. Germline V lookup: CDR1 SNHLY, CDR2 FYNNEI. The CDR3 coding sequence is TGTGCCAGCAGTCAAGACGATCTCCACTTT. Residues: CASSQDDLHF.

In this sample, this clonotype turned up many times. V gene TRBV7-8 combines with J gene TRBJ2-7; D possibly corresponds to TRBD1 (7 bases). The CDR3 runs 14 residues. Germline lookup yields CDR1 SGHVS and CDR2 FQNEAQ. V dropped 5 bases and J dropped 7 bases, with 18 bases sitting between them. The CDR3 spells CASSQGGGLREQYF. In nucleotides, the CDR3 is TGTGCCAGCAGCCAGGGGGGAGGCCTCCGGGAGCAGTACTTC.

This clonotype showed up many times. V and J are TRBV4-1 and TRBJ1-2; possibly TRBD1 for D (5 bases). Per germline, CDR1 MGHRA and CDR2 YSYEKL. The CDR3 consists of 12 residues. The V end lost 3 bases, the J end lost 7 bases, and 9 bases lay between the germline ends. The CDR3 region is CASSHEGSGYTF. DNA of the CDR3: TGCGCCAGCAGCCACGAGGGGTCTGGCTACACCTTC.

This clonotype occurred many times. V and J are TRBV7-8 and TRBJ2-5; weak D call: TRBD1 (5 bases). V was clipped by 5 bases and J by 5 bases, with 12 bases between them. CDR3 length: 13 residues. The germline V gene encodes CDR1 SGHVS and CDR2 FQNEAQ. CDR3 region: CASSARVGETQYF. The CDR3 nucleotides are TGTGCCAGCAGCGCCAGGGTGGGGGAGACCCAGTACTTC. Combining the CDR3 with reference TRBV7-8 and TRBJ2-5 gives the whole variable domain GAGVSQSPRYKVAKRGQDVALRCDPISGHVSLFWYQQALGQGPEFLTYFQNEAQLDKSGLPSDRFFAERPEGSVSTLKIQRTQQEDSAVYLCASSARVGETQYFGPGTRLLVL.